These 4 T cell receptor beta chains were all obtained from the same sample, sequenced in a study of blood T cells in healthy people across ages (dated by TCRdb to the mid-2010s). The library came from 5' RACE. The listed sequencing device is Illumina HiSeq 2500. The second PCR ran for roughly 7 to 12 cycles and used a J-beta primer mix along with a sample-barcoded 5' primer. The public reads were run again by TCRdb, first through fastp at Q25 and then through MiXCR, and only productive beta chains were kept. Under each unique CDR3 protein, matching rows form one entry showing the most common genes and DNA. In all, the sample holds 900,000 to 950,000 distinct CDR3 sequences, and just under 30% of those were seen once. The top ten clonotypes cover 10% of the sample. The same data also went into a second study, on T cells of mothers and their children.

The sample taken for sequencing was blood. These receptors all stem from a woman between 35 and 50 years old in good health.

This clonotype was counted between two and nine times. This sequence joins TRBV2 and TRBJ2-7, with 8 bases aligning to TRBD1. CDR3 length equals 12 residues. Trimming cost V 11 bases and J 2 bases; bases outside gene matches: 5. CDR1 is SNHLY, CDR2 FYNNEI, per germline. CDR3: CADRGLTYEQYF. The DNA for the CDR3 is TGTGCCGACAGGGGACTGACCTACGAGCAGTACTTC.

The chain combines TRBV12-3 or TRBV12-4 with TRBJ1-5, with no clear D. This CDR3 has 14 residues. The germline V and J ends were trimmed by 2 bases and 3 bases, with 8 bases remaining between them. CDR3 sequence: CASSLKAINQPQHF. The CDR3 bases are TGTGCCAGCAGTTTAAAGGCGATCAATCAGCCCCAGCATTTT.

The chain uses TRBV28 and TRBJ2-5; D not certain. Deletions cut 2 bases from V and 7 bases from J, with 11 bases between. The CDR3 length is 13 residues. Germline lookup yields CDR1 MDHEN and CDR2 SYDVKM. The CDR3 coding sequence is TGTGCCAGCAGTTTAAATGGGTGTGCGACCCAGTACTTC. Translated, it gives CASSLNGCATQYF.

The sample holds many counts of this clonotype. The chain recombines TRBV5-6 with TRBJ1-4, with D perhaps TRBD1 (5 bases). Trimming shortened V by 1 base and J by 8 bases, and 9 bases separated the two germline ends. CDR1 SGHDT and CDR2 YYEEEE come from the germline V gene. The CDR3 has 13 residues. CDR3 nucleotide sequence: TGTGCCAGCAGCTTGCGGTGGGGCGAAAAACTGTTTTTT. Translation: CASSLRWGEKLFF. The entire variable domain, with the rest obtained from reference TRBV5-6 and TRBJ1-4, is as follows: DAGVTQSPTHLIKTRGQQVTLRCSPKSGHDTVSWYQQALGQGPQFIFQYYEEEERQRGNFPDRFSGHQFPNYSSELNVNALLLGDSALYLCASSLRWGEKLFFGSGTQLSVL.